One and the same sample provided the 14 T cell receptor beta chains below, sequenced in a study of T cell responses to AZD1222 COVID-19 vaccine. Repertoires were generated with immunoSEQ multiplex PCR, while TCRdb's copy carries only in-frame clones and drops some. The sample records around 100,000 clones, around 87% being singletons. This specimen consisted of peripheral blood, obtained 28 days after the second AZD1222 dose. The source is an adult who received the AZD1222 COVID-19 vaccine.

This chain connects TRBV7-2 to TRBJ2-7; 7 bases fit TRBD2. V lost 1 base to trimming and J lost 4 bases; unmatched junction nucleotides: 4. The germline V gene has CDR1 SGHTA and CDR2 FQGNSA. This CDR3 has 14 residues. For the CDR3, the DNA is TGTGCCAGCAGCTTAGGACCGGGACTATACGAGCAGTACTTC. This codes for CASSLGPGLYEQYF.

The rearrangement joins TRBV29-1 to TRBJ2-1; D is possibly TRBD1 (6 bases). V was trimmed by 7 bases and J by 2 bases, leaving 15 bases between them. The CDR3 length is 14 residues. The germline CDR1 and CDR2 sequences are SQVTM and ANQGSEA. The CDR3 region is CSALQGNPYNEQFF. Here the CDR3 DNA reads TGCAGCGCTCTGCAGGGGAACCCCTACAATGAGCAGTTCTTC.

This clone was seen just once. The chain uses TRBV7-9 and TRBJ1-1; 9 bases line up with TRBD1. J lost 5 bases, V lost 5 bases, and 6 bases had no gene match. CDR1 SEHNR and CDR2 FQNEAQ come from the germline V gene (reference sequence). This CDR3 has 14 amino acids. CDR3 sequence reads: CASSLTGGRTEAFF. For the CDR3, the DNA is TGTGCCAGCAGCCTGACAGGGGGTAGGACTGAAGCTTTCTTT.

The table lists this clone with a count of one. The chain recombines TRBV6-5 with TRBJ2-7; 13 nucleotides match TRBD2. CDR3 length equals 15 residues. Unmatched junction bases numbered 2, after V lost 4 bases and J lost 2 bases. The germline V gene encodes CDR1 MNHEY and CDR2 SVGAGI. The DNA of the CDR3 is TGTGCCAGCAGTTCTACTAGCGGGGGGGCCTACGAGCAGTACTTC. It translates to CASSSTSGGAYEQYF.

In its sample, this clone was seen a few times. The chain couples TRBV11-1 to TRBJ1-3, with D hard to call. Trimming cost V 4 bases and J 6 bases, with 10 bases left between them. The CDR3 runs 13 residues. CDR1 SGHAT and CDR2 FQDESV come from the germline V gene (reference sequence). In DNA form, the CDR3 reads TGTGCCAGCAGCTCACCAGACAAAAACACCATATATTTT. This gives the protein CASSSPDKNTIYF. Looking up the rest from reference TRBV11-1 and TRBJ1-3 gives the full variable domain: EAEVAQSPRYKITEKSQAVAFWCDPISGHATLYWYRQILGQGPELLVQFQDESVVDDSQLPKDRFSAERLKGVDSTLKIQPAELGDSAMYLCASSSPDKNTIYFGEGSWLTVV.

The chain couples TRBV29-1 to TRBJ1-1; D remains ambiguous. Germline values: CDR1 SQVTM, CDR2 ANQGSEA. Trimming took 6 bases from V and 3 from J, leaving 14 bases between them. CDR3 length equals 13 residues. CDR3 sequence reads: CSVCRLGDTEAFF. In nucleotides, the CDR3 is TGCAGCGTCTGCAGATTGGGAGACACTGAAGCTTTCTTT.

The chain combines TRBV19 with TRBJ1-2; D possibly corresponds to TRBD1 (6 bases). V was shortened by 3 bases and J by 2 bases, with 10 bases between the two germline ends. There are 14 residues in the CDR3. Germline CDR1 LNHDA, CDR2 SQIVND (reference sequence). DNA of the CDR3: TGTGCCAGTAGTATGGGGGCCGAGAACTATGGCTACACCTTC. This gives the protein CASSMGAENYGYTF. The full variable domain, with the rest looked up from reference TRBV19 and TRBJ1-2, is DGGITQSPKYLFRKEGQNVTLSCEQNLNHDAMYWYRQDPGQGLRLIYYSQIVNDFQKGDIAEGYSVSREKKESFPLTVTSAQKNPTAFYLCASSMGAENYGYTFGSGTRLTVV.

This chain uses TRBV4-2 with TRBJ2-7; a possible D gene is TRBD1 (7 bases). The CDR3 sequence is 15 residues long. Germline-derived CDR1 and CDR2 are LGHNA and YNFKEQ. The ends were cut back, 0 bases at V and 5 bases at J, with 14 bases in the middle. CDR3 loop: CASSQERQGEDEQYF. CDR3 nucleotide sequence: TGTGCCAGCAGCCAAGAGAGGCAGGGGGAGGACGAGCAGTACTTC.

The gene calls are TRBV12-3 or TRBV12-4 and TRBJ2-1; TRBD1 aligns across 10 bases. After removal of 3 bases from V and 11 bases from J, the junction contained 4 bases not matched to a gene. This CDR3 comprises 13 residues. The DNA for the CDR3 is TGTGCCAGCAGTTTGAAGACAGGGGGCAAGCAGTTCTTC. Protein product: CASSLKTGGKQFF.

This clone was counted between two and nine times. V usage is TRBV5-1 and J usage is TRBJ1-5, with D tentatively TRBD1 (5 bases). Trimming removed 4 bases at V and 7 bases at J, with 15 bases between. The CDR3 runs to 14 residues. Per germline, CDR1 SGHRS and CDR2 YFSETQ. CDR3 DNA sequence: TGCGCCAGCAGCCTAGACAGTAGACAACAGCCCCAGCATTTT. This encodes CASSLDSRQQPQHF.

As DNA, the CDR3 is TGTGCCAGCAGCCAAGATTTGGGGCGCGGGGAAAAACTGTTTTTT. It specifies CASSQDLGRGEKLFF. The genes are TRBV3-1 (or the pseudogene TRBV3-2) and TRBJ1-4; D is possibly TRBD1 (5 bases). CDR3 length: 15 residues. Between the trimmed V and J ends, which lost 0 bases and 8 bases, there was a span of 13 bases. Germline V lookup: CDR1 LGHDT, CDR2 YNNKEL (reference sequence).

This chain connects TRBV28 to TRBJ2-5, with a tentative D call TRBD2 (5 bases). The V end lost 3 bases, the J end lost 2 bases, and 22 bases lay between the germline ends. From germline, CDR1 is MDHEN and CDR2 SYDVKM. The CDR3 is 18 residues long. The DNA for the CDR3 is TGTGCCAGCAGTTTCGAACTAGGTGAGGTGATGCCTCAAGAGACCCAGTACTTC. It encodes CASSFELGEVMPQETQYF.

This clone was observed a handful of times. The chain joins TRBV4-2 to TRBJ1-1; D ambiguous. Trimming removed 4 bases from V and 0 bases from J, with 12 bases in between. Germline V gene sequence: CDR1 LGHNA, CDR2 YNFKEQ. The CDR3 is 15 residues long. The CDR3 nucleotides read TGTGCCAGCAGCCCCGAGGACTTTCTGAACACTGAAGCTTTCTTT. Translation: CASSPEDFLNTEAFF.

The chain recombines TRBV19 with TRBJ2-1, with 12 positions matching TRBD1. CDR3 length: 16 amino acids. The V gene's germline CDR1 is LNHDA and CDR2 SQIVND (reference sequence). Trimming removed 5 bases from V and 8 bases from J; junction bases left unmatched: 10. The CDR3 sequence: CASSLWGTGGEDEQFF. The DNA for the CDR3 is TGTGCCAGTAGTCTCTGGGGGACAGGGGGCGAGGATGAGCAGTTCTTC.